The 26 T cell receptor beta chains below all came from one sample that was sequenced in a study of shared T cell receptors in the human thymus. Method: immunoSEQ multiplex PCR; TCRdb's copy keeps in-frame clones and lacks some. This table has approximately 490,000 clones, about four fifths appearing once. The same data also went into a second study, on human thymus T cells.

The sequenced material came from thymocytes. The receptors originated from a boy under two years old with a congenital heart defect.

This CDR3 reads CASSKGTGVVHQPQHF. In DNA form, the CDR3 reads TGTGCCAGCAGCAAAGGCACAGGGGTCGTACATCAGCCCCAGCATTTT. This chain connects TRBV21-1 to TRBJ1-5; the table gives TRBD1 as D, unverified against the DNA. TRBV21-1 is marked as a pseudogene. The CDR3 is made up of 16 amino acids.

This clone was seen just once. The V call is TRBV28, the J call TRBJ2-1, with TRBD2 identical over 11 bases. Losses at the gene ends were 5 bases for V and 3 bases for J; bases not matched to a gene: 0. The germline V gene encodes CDR1 MDHEN and CDR2 SYDVKM. CDR3 length equals 14 residues. The CDR3 protein is CASSGTSGYNEQFF. As DNA, the CDR3 is TGTGCCAGCAGTGGGACTAGCGGCTACAATGAGCAGTTCTTC.

The rearrangement links TRBV5-6 to TRBJ1-1; D possibly corresponds to TRBD1 (5 bases). The CDR3 is made up of 15 amino acids. The V and J ends lost 0 bases and 5 bases respectively, with 14 bases between them. Germline CDR1 is SGHDT and CDR2 is YYEEEE. The DNA for the CDR3 is TGTGCCAGCAGCTTGGCGGGCAGGGTGAGGACTGAAGCTTTCTTT. It specifies CASSLAGRVRTEAFF.

The rearrangement links TRBV4-3 to TRBJ2-7, with D possibly TRBD2 on 6 matching bases. This CDR3 spans 14 amino acids. Germline lookup yields CDR1 LGHNA and CDR2 YSLEER. Trimming took 4 bases from V and 7 from J, leaving 17 bases between them. The CDR3: CASSPGLPRREQYF. CDR3 coding DNA: TGCGCCAGCAGCCCCGGACTACCTCGTAGGGAGCAGTACTTC.

This sequence joins TRBV11-2 and TRBJ2-7; the D gene is possibly TRBD2 (5 bases). CDR1 is SGHAT and CDR2 is FQNNGV in the germline V gene. The CDR3 has 16 residues. V was cut by 5 bases and J by 6 bases, with 23 bases left in between. The CDR3 DNA reads as TGTGCCAGCAGCCTTAGTCGGGGTCCGATTTCAGGCGAGCAGTACTTC. Its translation is CASSLSRGPISGEQYF. Variable domain in full (rest from reference TRBV11-2 and TRBJ2-7): EAGVAQSPRYKIIEKRQSVAFWCNPISGHATLYWYQQILGQGPKLLIQFQNNGVVDDSQLPKDRFSAERLKGVDSTLKIQPAKLEDSAVYLCASSLSRGPISGEQYFGPGTRLTVT.

This clone was seen a single time. The chain employs TRBV4-3 and TRBJ2-2; TRBD1 aligns across 9 bases. The trim removed 5 bases at V and 4 bases at J, leaving 17 bases unmatched. The germline gives CDR1 LGHNA, CDR2 YSLEER. CDR3 size: 19 residues. CDR3 nucleotides: TGCGCCAGCAGCTCCAGCAGCCATCCGGGACAGGGAAGCACCGGGGAGCTGTTTTTT. Encoded protein: CASSSSSHPGQGSTGELFF.

The table lists this clone with a few counts. The rearrangement links TRBV4-2 to TRBJ1-5; D call uncertain. The V end was cut by 1 base, the J end by 6 bases, with 10 bases between. The CDR3 runs to 14 residues. Germline CDR1 and CDR2: LGHNA and YNFKEQ. The CDR3: CASSQAPLSQPQHF. The CDR3 nucleotides read TGTGCCAGCAGCCAAGCACCATTGAGTCAGCCCCAGCATTTT.

V and J are TRBV30 and TRBJ2-3; TRBD2 matches 12 bases. The CDR3 sequence is 18 residues long. In germline, CDR1 is GTSNPN, CDR2 SVGIG (reference sequence). J lost 0 bases, V lost 0 bases, and 7 bases had no gene match. The CDR3 loop is CAWSVVASGRVSTDTQYF. In DNA form, the CDR3 reads TGTGCCTGGAGTGTAGTTGCTAGCGGGAGGGTAAGCACAGATACGCAGTATTTT.

The chain joins TRBV28 to TRBJ1-5, with 8 nucleotides matching TRBD1. The CDR3 totals 19 residues. V lost 6 bases to trimming and J lost 7 bases; unmatched junction nucleotides: 23. CDR1 and CDR2 from the germline V gene are MDHEN and SYDVKM. The CDR3: CASSIEQGGNPNVGQPQHF. The DNA of the CDR3 is TGTGCCAGCAGCATTGAACAGGGGGGAAACCCCAATGTCGGACAGCCCCAGCATTTT.

The table lists this clone with a few counts. CDR3 in amino acids: CASSYSRVNTEAFF. The CDR3 bases are TGTGCCAGCAGTTATTCCCGAGTGAACACTGAAGCTTTCTTT. This chain joins TRBV6-5 and TRBJ1-1; D not resolved. Germline CDR1 is MNHEY and CDR2 is SVGAGI. This CDR3 has 14 amino acids. V gave up 3 bases and J gave up 0 bases, with 8 bases separating them.

The CDR3 protein is CASSFQGKDTEAFF. For the CDR3, the DNA is TGCGCCAGCAGCTTCCAGGGGAAGGACACTGAAGCTTTCTTT. V and J are TRBV5-1 and TRBJ1-1; possibly TRBD1 for D (6 bases). Deletions cut 2 bases from V and 3 bases from J, with 11 bases between. Germline CDR1 SGHRS, CDR2 YFSETQ. There are 14 residues in the CDR3.

The rearrangement joins TRBV10-3 to TRBJ1-1, with 8 nucleotides matching TRBD1. Unmatched junction bases numbered 7, after V lost 6 bases and J lost 1 base. CDR1 is ENHRY and CDR2 is SYGVKD in the germline V gene. The CDR3 consists of 15 residues. CDR3 region: CAIRKQTGENTEAFF. The CDR3 DNA sequence: TGTGCCATCAGAAAACAGACAGGGGAGAACACTGAAGCTTTCTTT.

This clone was seen a single time. This chain joins TRBV5-5 and TRBJ1-1; TRBD1 matches 8 bases. Germline V lookup: CDR1 SGHKS, CDR2 YYEKEE (reference sequence). The CDR3 is 16 amino acids. The J segment lost 10 bases and the V segment lost 2 bases, leaving 16 bases of the junction unmatched. The CDR3 DNA reads as TGTGCCAGCAGCTTTATGACCCCGGACAGGGCGGAGGGAGCTTTCTTT. Translated, it gives CASSFMTPDRAEGAFF.

This chain connects TRBV25-1 to TRBJ2-3; TRBD2 aligns across 12 bases. Germline assignment: CDR1 MGHDK and CDR2 SYGVNS. The J segment lost 3 bases and the V segment lost 6 bases, leaving 4 bases of the junction unmatched. CDR3 size: 15 residues. CDR3 sequence: CASSSLAGGTDTQYF. The DNA for the CDR3 is TGTGCCAGCAGCTCCCTAGCGGGAGGGACAGATACGCAGTATTTT.

The J gene is TRBJ2-7, the V gene TRBV13, with TRBD2 matching 7 bases. From germline, CDR1 is PRHDT and CDR2 FYEKMQ (reference sequence). This CDR3 is built from 18 residues. J was trimmed by 6 bases and V by 3 bases; bases with no gene match: 20. The CDR3 sequence is CASSFYLGGGPDVTEQYF. In DNA, the CDR3 is TGTGCCAGCAGCTTCTATCTTGGCGGGGGACCCGACGTAACCGAGCAGTACTTC.

The chain links TRBV4-1 to TRBJ2-7, with 7 bases lining up with TRBD1. Germline CDR1 is MGHRA and CDR2 is YSYEKL. The CDR3 length is 15 residues. Unmatched junction bases numbered 6, after V lost 2 bases and J lost 2 bases. CDR3 DNA: TGCGCCAGCAGCCAACAGACAGGGACCACCTACGAGCAGTACTTC. Translation: CASSQQTGTTYEQYF.

The rearrangement links TRBV18 to TRBJ2-3; 9 nucleotides line up with TRBD2. Germline V lookup: CDR1 KGHSH, CDR2 LQKENI. V was pared by 2 bases and J by 1 base, with 16 bases of the junction left unmatched. The CDR3 runs to 20 residues. The CDR3 DNA is TGTGCCAGCTCACCAGTTAGCTCTGCGGGAGGGGAAGGGGGCACAGATACGCAGTATTTT. Translation: CASSPVSSAGGEGGTDTQYF.

This clone was seen more than once but under ten times. This sequence joins TRBV5-6 and TRBJ2-7; 7 bases fit TRBD2. J gave up 4 bases and V 0 bases, and 16 bases lay outside the gene matches. CDR1 and CDR2 from the germline V gene are SGHDT and YYEEEE. This CDR3 comprises 18 residues. The CDR3, as DNA: TGTGCCAGCAGCTTGGGTGGTCAAAGGGGAGGGGAGATTTACGAGCAGTACTTC. Translation: CASSLGGQRGGEIYEQYF.

The gene calls are TRBV7-9 and TRBJ1-2; TRBD1 matches 8 bases. CDR1 SEHNR and CDR2 FQNEAQ come from the germline V gene (reference sequence). The CDR3 consists of 14 residues. Losses at the gene ends were 5 bases for V and 8 bases for J; bases not matched to a gene: 10. CDR3 sequence: CASSPRDRSEGYTF. The DNA for the CDR3 is TGTGCCAGCAGCCCCCGGGACAGGAGTGAGGGCTACACCTTC.

The CDR3 nucleotides read TGTGCCAGCAGTGAATTGGGGCAGGGGAACACCGGGGAGCTGTTTTTT. Translation: CASSELGQGNTGELFF. This chain joins TRBV2 and TRBJ2-2, with D tentatively TRBD1 (5 bases). CDR1 is SNHLY and CDR2 is FYNNEI in the germline V gene. Trimming stripped 2 bases from V and 1 base from J, with 11 bases between. The CDR3 is made up of 16 amino acids.

V is TRBV2 and J is TRBJ2-1; D remains ambiguous. Germline V gene lookup returns CDR1 SNHLY and CDR2 FYNNEI. This CDR3 contains 11 residues. V was pared by 4 bases and J by 11 bases, with 9 bases between. This CDR3 is CASSVSMKQFF. CDR3 sequence (DNA): TGTGCCAGCAGTGTTAGTATGAAGCAGTTCTTC.

The chain has TRBV5-6 and TRBJ1-1, with 8 positions matching TRBD1. Trimming at V came to 0 bases and at J to 6 bases, leaving 1 base not matched to a gene. The CDR3 length is 13 residues. Germline-derived CDR1 and CDR2 are SGHDT and YYEEEE. The CDR3 reads CASSLDRGAEAFF. The CDR3 DNA reads as TGTGCCAGCAGCTTGGACAGGGGGGCTGAAGCTTTCTTT.

The chain links TRBV27 to TRBJ1-5; no reliable D call. CDR1 is MNHEY and CDR2 is SMNVEV in the germline V gene (reference sequence). The CDR3 length is 17 residues. The V end lost 5 bases, the J end lost 0 bases, and 17 bases lay between the germline ends. The CDR3 region has the DNA TGTGCCAGCAGTGAACGGGAACAGCTTTATAGCAATCAGCCCCAGCATTTT. It specifies CASSEREQLYSNQPQHF.

In its sample, this clone was seen once. This chain joins TRBV14 and TRBJ2-3; 14 bases are a match to TRBD2. V trimming: 0 bases; J trimming: 4 bases; junction bases outside the gene matches: 12. This CDR3 is 20 amino acids long. Germline V gene data show CDR1 as SGHDN and CDR2 as FVKESK. The chain's CDR3 is CASSQEFSGTSGGSPDTQYF. CDR3 DNA: TGTGCCAGCAGCCAAGAGTTTTCTGGGACTAGCGGGGGTTCTCCAGATACGCAGTATTTT.

This clone was found a few times. The chain uses TRBV5-6 and TRBJ2-5, with unresolved D. CDR1 and CDR2 from the germline V gene are SGHDT and YYEEEE. V lost 1 base and J lost 4, with 2 bases in between. This CDR3 has 11 residues. CDR3 sequence: CASSLRETQYF. The CDR3 nucleotides read TGTGCCAGCAGCTTGCGAGAGACCCAGTACTTC. Drawing the rest from reference TRBV5-6 and TRBJ2-5, the complete variable domain is DAGVTQSPTHLIKTRGQQVTLRCSPKSGHDTVSWYQQALGQGPQFIFQYYEEEERQRGNFPDRFSGHQFPNYSSELNVNALLLGDSALYLCASSLRETQYFGPGTRLLVL.

This clone was picked up a small number of times. This chain's CDR3 is CSVLTGSETQYF. The CDR3 DNA follows: TGCAGCGTATTGACAGGTTCAGAGACCCAGTACTTC. The genes are TRBV29-1 and TRBJ2-5; maybe TRBD1 (6 bases). The V and J ends lost 6 bases and 4 bases respectively, with 12 bases between them. The germline V gene has CDR1 SQVTM and CDR2 ANQGSEA. CDR3 length: 12 residues.